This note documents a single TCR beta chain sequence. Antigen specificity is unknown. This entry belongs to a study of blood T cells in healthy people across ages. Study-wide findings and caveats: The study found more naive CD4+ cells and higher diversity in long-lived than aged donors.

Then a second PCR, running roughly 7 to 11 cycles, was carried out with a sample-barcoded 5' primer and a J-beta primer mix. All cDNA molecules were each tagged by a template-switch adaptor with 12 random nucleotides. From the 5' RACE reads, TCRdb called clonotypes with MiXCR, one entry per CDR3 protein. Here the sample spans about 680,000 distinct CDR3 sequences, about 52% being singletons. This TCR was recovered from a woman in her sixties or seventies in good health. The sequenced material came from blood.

The CDR3 DNA is TGTGCCAGCAGCATACCGGGACTAGGTTTCTACGAGCAGTACTTC. Its translation: CASSIPGLGFYEQYF. V usage is TRBV12-3 or TRBV12-4 and J usage is TRBJ2-7; 8 bases agree with TRBD2. This CDR3 region has 15 residues. Germline trimming cut 6 bases from V and 3 bases from J; bases unmatched to any gene: 10.